Sequencing of this T cell receptor (beta chain) was carried out in a study of OX40 agonist ivuxolimab in advanced cancers. Generated by immunoSEQ multiplex PCR, the TCRdb table keeps only in-frame clones and is missing some. The sample shows roughly 56,000 clones, roughly 85% of them seen only once. V lost 5 bases to trimming and J lost 4 bases, with 16 bases between them. This CDR3 has 15 residues. CDR1 and CDR2 from the germline V gene are SGDLS and YYNGEE. Sequences were derived from CD4+ or CD8+ T cells sorted from blood, sampled in a trial of the OX40 agonist ivuxolimab. The rearrangement uses TRBV9 and TRBJ2-1; D is possibly TRBD1 (5 bases). The source of this sequence is an adult with an advanced solid tumor such as melanoma, head and neck, liver or kidney cancer. In DNA form, the CDR3 reads TGTGCCAGCAGTATGGTTTTATCAGGGTACAATGAGCAGTTCTTC. As protein: CASSMVLSGYNEQFF.